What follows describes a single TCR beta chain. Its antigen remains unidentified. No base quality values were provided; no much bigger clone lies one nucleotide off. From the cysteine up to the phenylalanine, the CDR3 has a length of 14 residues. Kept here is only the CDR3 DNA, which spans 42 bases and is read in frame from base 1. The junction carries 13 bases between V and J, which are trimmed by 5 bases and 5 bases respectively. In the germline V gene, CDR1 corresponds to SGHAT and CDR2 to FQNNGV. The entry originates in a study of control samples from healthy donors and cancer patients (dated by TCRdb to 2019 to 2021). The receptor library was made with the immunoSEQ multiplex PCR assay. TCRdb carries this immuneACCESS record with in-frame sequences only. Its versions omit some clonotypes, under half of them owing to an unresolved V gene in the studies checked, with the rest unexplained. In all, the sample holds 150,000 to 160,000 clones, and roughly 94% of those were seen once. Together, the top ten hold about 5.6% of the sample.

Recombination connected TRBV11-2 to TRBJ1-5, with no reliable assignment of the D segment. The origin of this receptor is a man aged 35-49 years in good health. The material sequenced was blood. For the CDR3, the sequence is CASSPSEGYQPQHF. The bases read TGTGCCAGCAGCCCCTCGGAGGGCTATCAGCCCCAGCATTTT.